The rows below give T cell receptor beta chains drawn from one sample of a study of shared clonotypes between healthy human individuals. The table came from immunoSEQ multiplex PCR; TCRdb's copy has only in-frame clones and leaves some out. In the table there are roughly 1.4 million clones, approximately 98.5% of which are singletons. Specimen: naive CD4+ T cells sorted from blood. These receptor sequences come from a man aged 30-40 years in good health. Each CDR3 is given with its conserved first and last residue. The D gene is left open where the match is weak. For some rows the clone size is stated as once, few or many, or as a class when expanded; others skip it.

NA	TRBD2	TRBV12-5	TRBJ2-1	TGTGCTAGTGGTTTGGTACTTTCCAGCGGGAGGGCCGAACAGTTCTTC	CASGLVLSSGRAEQFF
NA	NA	TRBV5-1	TRBJ2-1	TGCGCCACCAGCTTGGGTTACTCCTACAATGAGCAGTTCTTC	CATSLGYSYNEQFF
NA	TRBD1	TRBV10-3	TRBJ2-7	TGTGCCATCAGTGATATCCGGGACAGGGGAACCTACGAGCAGTACTTC	CAISDIRDRGTYEQYF
NA	NA	TRBV6-1	TRBJ2-7	TGTGCCAGCAGTGATCTTTACGGTTACGAGCAGTACTTC	CASSDLYGYEQYF
once	TRBD2	TRBV5-4	TRBJ2-5	TGTGCCAGCAGCTCTGGGACTAGCGGGAGAACCGAGACCCAGTACTTC	CASSSGTSGRTETQYF
NA	TRBD1	TRBV7-3	TRBJ2-3	TGTGCCAGCAGCGGGACAGGGCCCCCAGATACGCAGTATTTT	CASSGTGPPDTQYF
NA	NA	TRBV7-2	TRBJ2-5	TGTGCCAGCAGCGTGGTTAGCGACCAAGAGACCCAGTACTTC	CASSVVSDQETQYF
NA	NA	TRBV10-2	TRBJ2-7	TGCGCCAGCATGGCAGGGACCTACGAGCAGTACTTC	CASMAGTYEQYF
NA	NA	TRBV15	TRBJ2-1	TGTGCCACCAGCCAAAAGTCGGAGGGCCACAATGAGCAGTTCTTC	CATSQKSEGHNEQFF
NA	TRBD1	TRBV4-1	TRBJ2-6	TGCGCCAGCAGCCAGGGGACAGGGTCAGGGGCCAACGTCCTGACTTTC	CASSQGTGSGANVLTF
NA	TRBD1	TRBV2	TRBJ2-7	TGTGCCAGCAATCTGGGACAGGGGGACGAGCAGTACTTC	CASNLGQGDEQYF
NA	TRBD1	TRBV6-5	TRBJ1-4	TGTGCCAGCAGTTACTACAGGGGGCCCTCTAAACTGTTTTTT	CASSYYRGPSKLFF
NA	NA	TRBV9	TRBJ2-5	TGTGCCAGCAGCGTAGATGAAGCGGTGGAGACCCAGTACTTC	CASSVDEAVETQYF
NA	NA	TRBV6-6	TRBJ1-2	TGTGCCAGCAGGATCCGGGACATCGACGGCTACACCTTC	CASRIRDIDGYTF
once	NA	TRBV5-1	TRBJ2-1	TGCGCCAGCAGCTTGTCCGCAGCCCTTACCCACAATGAGCAGTTCTTC	CASSLSAALTHNEQFF
NA	NA	TRBV4-1	TRBJ1-2	TGCGCCAGCAGCCAAGATCCTCGGCCGCGGGAGTGGGGCTACACCTTC	CASSQDPRPREWGYTF
once	TRBD1	TRBV28	TRBJ2-1	TGTGCCAGCGAGGACAGGGTTGGGCGATACAATGAGCAGTTCTTC	CASEDRVGRYNEQFF
NA	NA	TRBV28	TRBJ2-3	TGTGCCAGCAGTCCTGGGAGCACAGATACGCAGTATTTT	CASSPGSTDTQYF
NA	NA	TRBV19	TRBJ2-7	TGTGCCAGTAGTATAGTAGAGGGGGGTAACTACGAGCAGTACTTC	CASSIVEGGNYEQYF
NA	TRBD2	TRBV9	TRBJ2-1	TGTGCCAGCAGCGGGACTAGCGACTTCTACAATGAGCAGTTCTTC	CASSGTSDFYNEQFF
NA	TRBD1	TRBV6-5	TRBJ1-2	TGTGCCAGCAGTTTTTCCGGGACAGCCGGCGGGGATGGCTACACCTTC	CASSFSGTAGGDGYTF
NA	NA	TRBV9	TRBJ2-1	TGTGCCAGCAGCTCAACAGGAGCAGCGACTACTACTAATGAGCAGTTCTTC	CASSSTGAATTTNEQFF
NA	TRBD2	TRBV5-1	TRBJ2-7	TGCGCCAGCAGCAACGGGACTAGCGGTTACGAGCAGTACTTC	CASSNGTSGYEQYF
NA	TRBD2	TRBV9	TRBJ2-2	TGTGCCAGCAGCGCTGGGACTAGCGGGCCGAGGGGCACCGGGGAGCTGTTTTTT	CASSAGTSGPRGTGELFF
NA	NA	TRBV29-1	TRBJ1-2	TGCAGCGTTGTTGGGGGGGGTCCTTATGGCTACACCTTC	CSVVGGGPYGYTF
NA	TRBD1	TRBV15	TRBJ2-7	TGTGCCACCAGCAGGTTTACCGGGACAGGGGGTCGCGAGCAGTACTTC	CATSRFTGTGGREQYF
NA	NA	TRBV5-1	TRBJ2-7	TGCGCCAGCAGCCCATACGGGTCCGAGCAGTACTTC	CASSPYGSEQYF
NA	TRBD2	TRBV30	TRBJ2-1	TGTGCCTGGACCGGTAGCGGGAGAAAACCCAATGAGCAGTTCTTC	CAWTGSGRKPNEQFF
NA	NA	TRBV28	TRBJ1-5	TGTGCCAGCAGTAGGGCAGGGCCCGGCGGGAATCAGCCCCAGCATTTT	CASSRAGPGGNQPQHF
NA	TRBD2	TRBV11-3	TRBJ2-1	TGTGCCAGCAGCTTAGAGCCTCTGGGCGGGAGGGCGGACAATGAGCAGTTCTTC	CASSLEPLGGRADNEQFF
NA	NA	TRBV14	TRBJ1-2	TGTGCCAGCAGCCAGGACGGCGGGTACGGCTACACCTTC	CASSQDGGYGYTF
NA	NA	TRBV7-2	TRBJ1-1	TGTGCCAGCAGCTTAGCGCAGGATGGAGAAGCTTTCTTT	CASSLAQDGEAFF
NA	TRBD2	TRBV7-7	TRBJ2-1	TGTGCTAGCAGCTTAGCGGGAGGCCCCTACAATGAGCAGTTCTTC	CASSLAGGPYNEQFF
NA	NA	TRBV5-1	TRBJ1-2	TGCGCCAGCAGTTACTCGGGAGATAACTATGGCTACACCTTC	CASSYSGDNYGYTF
NA	NA	TRBV11-3	TRBJ2-1	TGTGCCAGCAGCTTAGTAGAGGATGAGCAGTTCTTC	CASSLVEDEQFF
NA	NA	TRBV19	TRBJ1-1	TGTGCCAGTAGTATACCGGGACACGGCACTGAAGCTTTCTTT	CASSIPGHGTEAFF
NA	NA	TRBV2	TRBJ2-7	TGTGCCAGCAGTGAGAGGGGGTTCTCCTACGAGCAGTACTTC	CASSERGFSYEQYF
NA	TRBD1	TRBV6-5	TRBJ2-7	TGTGCCACCTCCCGGGACAGGGCATACGAGCAGTACTTC	CATSRDRAYEQYF
once	NA	TRBV20-1	TRBJ2-5	TGCAGTCGCGTTCGGGGCGAGACCCAGTACTTC	CSRVRGETQYF
NA	TRBD2	TRBV18	TRBJ2-7	TGTGCCAGCTCACCACCGTCTGGCCTAGCGGGAGCCGAGCAGTACTTC	CASSPPSGLAGAEQYF
NA	NA	TRBV6-5	TRBJ2-1	TGTGCCAGCAGTTACTCGTGGGTAGGGCTGGGAGATGAGCAGTTCTTC	CASSYSWVGLGDEQFF
NA	NA	TRBV5-1	TRBJ2-2	TGCGCCAGCAGTGTCGGAGGGGCGAGGACCGGGGAGCTGTTTTTT	CASSVGGARTGELFF
NA	TRBD2	TRBV29-1	TRBJ2-2	TGCAGCGTCGTCTCTAGCGGAAATACCGGGGAGCTGTTTTTT	CSVVSSGNTGELFF
NA	TRBD2	TRBV7-3	TRBJ2-1	TGTGCCAGCAGCAAAACTAGCGGGAGGGCCGTTGAGCAGTTCTTC	CASSKTSGRAVEQFF
NA	NA	TRBV11-2	TRBJ2-7	TGTGCCAGCAGCTTCCTCAGGGGACCCACCTACGAGCAGTACTTC	CASSFLRGPTYEQYF
NA	NA	TRBV5-1	TRBJ2-3	TGCGCCAGCAGCTTGGCCCTCGGGCCAACGCAGTATTTT	CASSLALGPTQYF
NA	TRBD2	TRBV5-1	TRBJ2-1	TGCGCCAGCAGCTTGGTGTGGCGGGAGGGAAGTGAGCAGTTCTTC	CASSLVWREGSEQFF
NA	NA	TRBV6-5	TRBJ1-1	TGTGCCAGCAGTTACTCGAGACTGACCTCGAACACTGAAGCTTTCTTT	CASSYSRLTSNTEAFF
NA	TRBD1	TRBV9	TRBJ1-4	TGTGCCAGCAGCGCTCGGACAGGCACTAATGAAAAACTGTTTTTT	CASSARTGTNEKLFF
NA	NA	TRBV5-1	TRBJ2-5	TGCGCCAGCAGCAAGGACACCCAAGAGACCCAGTACTTC	CASSKDTQETQYF
NA	TRBD1	TRBV6-6	TRBJ1-1	TGTGCCAGCAGCTTCCTGACAGGGGCGAGCACTGAAGCTTTCTTT	CASSFLTGASTEAFF